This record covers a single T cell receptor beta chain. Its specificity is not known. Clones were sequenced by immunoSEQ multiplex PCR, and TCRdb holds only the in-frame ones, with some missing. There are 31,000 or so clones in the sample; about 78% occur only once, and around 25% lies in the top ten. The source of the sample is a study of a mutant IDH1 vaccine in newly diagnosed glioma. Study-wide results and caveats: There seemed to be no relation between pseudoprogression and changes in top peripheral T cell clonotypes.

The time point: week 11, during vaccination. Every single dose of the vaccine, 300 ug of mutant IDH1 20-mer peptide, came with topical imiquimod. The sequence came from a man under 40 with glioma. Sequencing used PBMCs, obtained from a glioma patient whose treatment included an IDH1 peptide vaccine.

The CDR3 loop reads CASSIGRAGDTQYF. The CDR3 DNA is TGTGCCAGTAGTATCGGTAGGGCTGGGGATACGCAGTATTTT. V usage is TRBV19 and J usage is TRBJ2-3; D uncertain. This CDR3 region has 14 residues. Between the trimmed V and J ends, which lost 3 bases and 6 bases, there was a span of 13 bases. The V gene's germline CDR1 is LNHDA and CDR2 SQIVND (reference sequence).